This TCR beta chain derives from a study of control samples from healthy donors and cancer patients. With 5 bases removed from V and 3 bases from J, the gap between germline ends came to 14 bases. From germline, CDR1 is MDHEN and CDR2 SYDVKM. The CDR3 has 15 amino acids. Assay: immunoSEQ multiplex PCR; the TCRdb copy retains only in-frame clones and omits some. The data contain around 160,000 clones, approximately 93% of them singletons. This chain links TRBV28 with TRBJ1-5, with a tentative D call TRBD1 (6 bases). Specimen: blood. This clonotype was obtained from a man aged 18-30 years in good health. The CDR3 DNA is TGTGCCAGCAGTCCAAGGGGGAACCCCAATCAGCCCCAGCATTTT. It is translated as CASSPRGNPNQPQHF.